This record covers a single T cell receptor beta chain. This specimen comes from a study of shared clonotypes between healthy human individuals. About the research overall: Serving as donors were a couple of women and three men, whose ages spanned 18 to 49.

CD45RA+ naive and CD45RA-negative memory subsets were separated from CD4+ cells. Trimming cost V 5 bases and J 4 bases; bases outside gene matches: 5. Germline V CDR1 and CDR2: SGHTA, FQGTGA. There are 14 residues in the CDR3. Assay used: immunoSEQ multiplex PCR; TCRdb lists only in-frame clones, some missing. The top ten hold about 0.13% of the sample, which has about 2.4 million clones, around nine tenths seen once. The sequencing sample was made of naive CD4+ T cells sorted from blood. The subset here: CD45RA+ positively selected. This TCR came from a man aged 18 to 30 in good health. The chain employs TRBV7-3 and TRBJ2-3, with TRBD2 matching 8 bases. CDR3 bases: TGTGCCAGCAGCCTCGGGGGGGCCCCAGATACGCAGTATTTT. Residues: CASSLGGAPDTQYF. Filled out from reference TRBV7-3 and TRBJ2-3, the complete variable domain reads GAGVSQTPSNKVTEKGKYVELRCDPISGHTALYWYRQSLGQGPEFLIYFQGTGAADDSGLPNDRFFAVRPEGSVSTLKIQRTERGDSAVYLCASSLGGAPDTQYFGPGTRLTVL.